The rows below give T cell receptor beta chains drawn from one sample of a study of T cells in Graves' hyperthyroidism and ophthalmopathy. TCRdb re-derived calls from the multiplex PCR reads in MiXCR, one entry per CDR3 protein. The profile shows a few hundred thousand distinct CDR3 sequences, 15% to 19% of them singletons. What was sequenced was blood. Receptors originate from a woman in her 30s with Graves' hyperthyroidism. Each CDR3 is given with its conserved first and last residue. Each record gives: D gene, J gene, clone size, CDR3 length, V gene, CDR3 protein, CDR3 DNA. A D gene is named only where the DNA matches it firmly. Size tells how often a clone was seen (once, few, many) or the class of an expanded clone, and some rows leave it out.

D: NA; J: TRBJ2-1; size: few; length: 13; V: TRBV12-3/TRBV12-4; CDR3: CASRERSYNEQFF; DNA: TGTGCCAGCCGGGAGAGGTCCTACAATGAGCAGTTCTTC
D: NA; J: TRBJ2-7; size: few; length: 14; V: TRBV4-1; CDR3: CASSQVTNSREQYF; DNA: TGCGCCAGCAGCCAAGTAACGAACTCCCGGGAGCAGTACTTC
D: TRBD2; J: TRBJ2-7; size: NA; length: 13; V: TRBV29-1; CDR3: CSALAGASYEQYF; DNA: TGCAGCGCCCTAGCGGGGGCCTCCTACGAGCAGTACTTC
D: TRBD2; J: TRBJ2-1; size: many; length: 14; V: TRBV6-1; CDR3: CASRIPGTIDEQFF; DNA: TGTGCCAGCAGGATACCCGGGACTATCGATGAGCAGTTCTTC
D: NA; J: TRBJ2-7; size: NA; length: 16; V: TRBV28; CDR3: CASSLRPGSGSYEQYF; DNA: TGTGCCAGCAGTTTACGCCCCGGGTCGGGCTCCTACGAGCAGTACTTC
D: NA; J: TRBJ2-1; size: NA; length: 15; V: TRBV5-1; CDR3: CASSWDRAGGNEQFF; DNA: TGCGCCAGCAGCTGGGACAGGGCGGGGGGCAATGAGCAGTTCTTC
D: NA; J: TRBJ2-1; size: many; length: 14; V: TRBV7-9; CDR3: CASIPQGHGSEQFF; DNA: TGTGCCAGCATCCCGCAGGGTCACGGTAGTGAGCAGTTCTTC
D: TRBD2; J: TRBJ2-1; size: few; length: 17; V: TRBV19; CDR3: CASSIPRRLAAYNEQFF; DNA: TGTGCCAGTAGTATCCCCCGGCGTCTAGCGGCTTACAATGAGCAGTTCTTC
D: NA; J: TRBJ1-3; size: few; length: 15; V: TRBV3-1; CDR3: CASSQYRSSGNTIYF; DNA: TGTGCCAGCAGCCAATACCGTAGCTCTGGAAACACCATATATTTT
D: TRBD1; J: TRBJ1-2; size: NA; length: 15; V: TRBV6-1; CDR3: CASSAPGQGAYGYTF; DNA: TGTGCCAGCAGTGCACCGGGACAGGGGGCCTATGGCTACACCTTC
D: TRBD2; J: TRBJ2-1; size: few; length: 16; V: TRBV9; CDR3: CASSNPGGSYYNEQFF; DNA: TGTGCCAGCAGCAACCCCGGGGGGAGTTACTACAATGAGCAGTTCTTC
D: NA; J: TRBJ1-5; size: few; length: 13; V: TRBV30; CDR3: CAWPQDSNQPQHF; DNA: TGTGCCTGGCCACAGGATAGCAATCAGCCCCAGCATTTT
D: TRBD2; J: TRBJ2-1; size: NA; length: 17; V: TRBV7-9; CDR3: CASSLIPLTGGYNEQFF; DNA: TGTGCCAGCAGCTTGATCCCCCTAACGGGGGGCTACAATGAGCAGTTCTTC
D: NA; J: TRBJ2-7; size: NA; length: 14; V: TRBV5-5; CDR3: CASSLTDWSYEQYF; DNA: TGTGCCAGCAGCCTGACCGACTGGAGCTACGAGCAGTACTTC
D: TRBD2; J: TRBJ2-1; size: few; length: 15; V: TRBV6-1; CDR3: CASRLLAASYNEQFF; DNA: TGTGCCAGCAGACTACTAGCGGCCTCCTACAATGAGCAGTTCTTC
D: TRBD1; J: TRBJ1-1; size: few; length: 14; V: TRBV12-3/TRBV12-4; CDR3: CASNAQGRNTEAFF; DNA: TGTGCCAGCAATGCACAGGGGCGAAACACTGAAGCTTTCTTT
D: NA; J: TRBJ2-3; size: once; length: 15; V: TRBV10-3; CDR3: CAISVLQTPTDTQYF; DNA: TGTGCCATCAGTGTACTACAGACCCCCACAGATACGCAGTATTTT
D: TRBD1; J: TRBJ2-3; size: many; length: 17; V: TRBV5-6; CDR3: CASSLVGQQDSTDTQYF; DNA: TGTGCCAGCAGCTTGGTGGGACAGCAGGATAGCACAGATACGCAGTATTTT
D: NA; J: TRBJ2-3; size: few; length: 13; V: TRBV27; CDR3: CASSLHQVDTQYF; DNA: TGTGCCAGCAGTTTACATCAGGTAGATACGCAGTATTTT
D: TRBD1; J: TRBJ1-2; size: NA; length: 14; V: TRBV18; CDR3: CASRLTGVNYGYTF; DNA: TGTGCCAGTCGACTGACAGGGGTTAACTATGGCTACACCTTC
D: TRBD1; J: TRBJ1-1; size: few; length: 17; V: TRBV30; CDR3: CAWSVGAGGVGNTEAFF; DNA: TGTGCCTGGAGTGTTGGGGCAGGGGGCGTTGGGAACACTGAAGCTTTCTTT
D: NA; J: TRBJ2-7; size: many; length: 15; V: TRBV5-1; CDR3: CASSRGSTTSGEQYF; DNA: TGCGCCAGCAGCCGAGGGTCAACAACCTCGGGCGAGCAGTACTTC
D: TRBD2; J: TRBJ2-7; size: many; length: 19; V: TRBV7-9; CDR3: CASSPEPGLAGGPTYEQYF; DNA: TGTGCCAGCAGCCCGGAACCCGGACTAGCGGGAGGGCCGACCTACGAGCAGTACTTC
D: TRBD1; J: TRBJ1-5; size: many; length: 15; V: TRBV6-1; CDR3: CASSVVQGANQPQHF; DNA: TGTGCCAGCAGTGTTGTTCAGGGGGCGAATCAGCCCCAGCATTTT
D: TRBD2; J: TRBJ2-7; size: once; length: 15; V: TRBV12-3/TRBV12-4; CDR3: CASSPSLAGVLEQYF; DNA: TGTGCCAGCAGCCCCTCACTAGCGGGAGTTCTTGAGCAGTACTTC
D: NA; J: TRBJ2-7; size: few; length: 16; V: TRBV30; CDR3: CAWSVHLGGRPYEQYF; DNA: TGTGCCTGGAGTGTACATCTTGGGGGGAGACCCTACGAGCAGTACTTC
D: NA; J: TRBJ1-2; size: NA; length: 14; V: TRBV4-3; CDR3: CASSQDRQGNGYTF; DNA: TGCGCCAGCAGCCAAGATAGGCAGGGCAATGGCTACACCTTC
D: NA; J: TRBJ2-5; size: few; length: 12; V: TRBV29-1; CDR3: CSAREAGETQYF; DNA: TGCAGCGCTAGGGAGGCCGGGGAGACCCAGTACTTC
D: NA; J: TRBJ2-7; size: many; length: 12; V: TRBV2; CDR3: CASSDKGYEQYF; DNA: TGTGCCAGCAGTGATAAGGGCTACGAGCAGTACTTC
D: NA; J: TRBJ2-7; size: many; length: 14; V: TRBV6-1; CDR3: CASRGGGQIYEQYF; DNA: TGTGCCAGCAGAGGGGGGGGACAGATATACGAGCAGTACTTC
D: TRBD1; J: TRBJ2-7; size: many; length: 13; V: TRBV10-3; CDR3: CAIKTDRGEEQYF; DNA: TGTGCCATCAAAACTGACAGGGGCGAAGAGCAGTACTTC
D: NA; J: TRBJ2-7; size: many; length: 11; V: TRBV20-1; CDR3: CSASLSYEQYF; DNA: TGCAGTGCTAGTTTGTCCTACGAGCAGTACTTC
D: NA; J: TRBJ2-3; size: many; length: 15; V: TRBV20-1; CDR3: CSASQGYEWTDTQYF; DNA: TGCAGTGCTAGTCAGGGCTATGAATGGACAGATACGCAGTATTTT
D: NA; J: TRBJ1-5; size: NA; length: 12; V: TRBV20-1; CDR3: CSASFEDQPQHF; DNA: TGCAGTGCTAGTTTCGAGGATCAGCCCCAGCATTTT
D: TRBD1; J: TRBJ1-5; size: many; length: 16; V: TRBV3-1; CDR3: CASSHAKQGAPSAQHF; DNA: TGTGCCAGCAGCCACGCAAAGCAGGGGGCTCCTTCAGCCCAGCATTTT
D: TRBD1; J: TRBJ2-7; size: once; length: 16; V: TRBV5-4; CDR3: CASSLETGTVSYEQYF; DNA: TGTGCCAGCAGTTTGGAAACCGGGACAGTCTCCTACGAGCAGTACTTC
D: TRBD2; J: TRBJ2-1; size: few; length: 14; V: TRBV29-1; CDR3: CSVPGLAGVRGQFF; DNA: TGCAGCGTTCCGGGACTAGCGGGAGTGAGAGGGCAGTTCTTC
D: NA; J: TRBJ1-2; size: NA; length: 12; V: TRBV20-1; CDR3: CSARARMDGYTF; DNA: TGCAGTGCTAGGGCCCGGATGGACGGCTACACCTTC
D: NA; J: TRBJ1-2; size: many; length: 13; V: TRBV2; CDR3: CASIGPPGYGYTF; DNA: TGTGCCAGCATTGGGCCTCCGGGCTATGGCTACACCTTC
D: TRBD1; J: TRBJ2-6; size: few; length: 16; V: TRBV20-1; CDR3: CSALNSRGSGANVLTF; DNA: TGCAGTGCACTCAACTCCAGGGGGTCTGGGGCCAACGTCCTGACTTTC
D: TRBD1; J: TRBJ1-2; size: many; length: 14; V: TRBV28; CDR3: CASRLTGTGHSYTF; DNA: TGTGCCAGCAGACTAACCGGGACAGGGCATAGCTACACCTTC
D: TRBD1; J: TRBJ1-2; size: few; length: 17; V: TRBV6-6; CDR3: CASSYLRLRQGHHGYTF; DNA: TGTGCCAGCAGTTACTTACGGCTACGACAGGGGCATCATGGCTACACCTTC
D: NA; J: TRBJ1-1; size: many; length: 12; V: TRBV18; CDR3: CASSPPSTEAFF; DNA: TGTGCCAGCTCACCACCATCGACTGAAGCTTTCTTT